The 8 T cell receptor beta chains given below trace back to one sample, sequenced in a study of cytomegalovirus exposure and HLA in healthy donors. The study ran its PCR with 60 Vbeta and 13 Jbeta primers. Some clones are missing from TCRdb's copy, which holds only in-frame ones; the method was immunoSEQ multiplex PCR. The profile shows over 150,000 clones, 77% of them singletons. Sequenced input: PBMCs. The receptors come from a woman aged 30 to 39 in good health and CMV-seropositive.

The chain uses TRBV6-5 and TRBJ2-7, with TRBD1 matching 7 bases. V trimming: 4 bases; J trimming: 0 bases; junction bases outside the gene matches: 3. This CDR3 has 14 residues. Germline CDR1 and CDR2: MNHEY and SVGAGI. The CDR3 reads CASSSDRASYEQYF. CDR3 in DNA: TGTGCCAGCAGTTCCGACAGGGCCTCCTACGAGCAGTACTTC.

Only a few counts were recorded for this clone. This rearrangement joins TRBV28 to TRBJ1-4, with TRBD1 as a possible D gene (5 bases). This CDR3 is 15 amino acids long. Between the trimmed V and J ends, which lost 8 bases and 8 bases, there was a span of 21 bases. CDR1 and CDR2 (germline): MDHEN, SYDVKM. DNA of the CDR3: TGTGCCAGCTGCTTTCGTCTCGGGGAGGGGGAAAAACTGTTTTTT. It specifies CASCFRLGEGEKLFF.

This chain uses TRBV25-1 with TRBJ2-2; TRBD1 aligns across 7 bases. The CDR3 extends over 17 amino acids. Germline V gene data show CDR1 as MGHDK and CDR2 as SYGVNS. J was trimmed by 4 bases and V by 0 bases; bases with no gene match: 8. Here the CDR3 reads CASSEYWATGRTGELFF. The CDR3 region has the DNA TGTGCCAGCAGTGAATATTGGGCGACAGGGCGCACCGGGGAGCTGTTTTTT.

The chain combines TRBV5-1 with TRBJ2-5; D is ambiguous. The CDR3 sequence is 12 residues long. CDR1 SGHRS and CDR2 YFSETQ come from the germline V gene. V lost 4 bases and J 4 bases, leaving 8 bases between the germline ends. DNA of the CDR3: TGCGCCAGCAGCCAGAATACAGAGACCCAGTACTTC. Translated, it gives CASSQNTETQYF.

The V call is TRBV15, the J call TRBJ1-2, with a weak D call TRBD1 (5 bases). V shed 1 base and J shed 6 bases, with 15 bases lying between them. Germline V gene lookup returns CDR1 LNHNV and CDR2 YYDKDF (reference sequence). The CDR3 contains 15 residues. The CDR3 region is CATSRVGGRGHGYTF. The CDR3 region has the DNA TGTGCCACCAGCAGAGTGGGGGGTCGGGGCCATGGCTACACCTTC.

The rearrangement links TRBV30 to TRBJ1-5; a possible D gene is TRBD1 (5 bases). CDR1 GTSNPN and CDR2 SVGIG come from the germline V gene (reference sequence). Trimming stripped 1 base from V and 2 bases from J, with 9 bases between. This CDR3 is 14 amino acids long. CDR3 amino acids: CAWSAGGGNQPQHF. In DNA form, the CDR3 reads TGTGCCTGGAGTGCCGGGGGTGGCAATCAGCCCCAGCATTTT. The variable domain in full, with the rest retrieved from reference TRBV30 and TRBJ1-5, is SQTIHQWPATLVQPVGSPLSLECTVEGTSNPNLYWYRQAAGRGLQLLFYSVGIGQISSEVPQNLSASRPQDRQFILSSKKLLLSDSGFYLCAWSAGGGNQPQHFGDGTRLSIL.

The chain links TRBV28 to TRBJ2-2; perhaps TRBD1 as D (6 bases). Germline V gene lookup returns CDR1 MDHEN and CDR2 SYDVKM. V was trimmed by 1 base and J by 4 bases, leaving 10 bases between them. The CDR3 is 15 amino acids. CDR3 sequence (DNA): TGTGCCAGCAGTTTATCAGGGGCCGGCACCGGGGAGCTGTTTTTT. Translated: CASSLSGAGTGELFF.

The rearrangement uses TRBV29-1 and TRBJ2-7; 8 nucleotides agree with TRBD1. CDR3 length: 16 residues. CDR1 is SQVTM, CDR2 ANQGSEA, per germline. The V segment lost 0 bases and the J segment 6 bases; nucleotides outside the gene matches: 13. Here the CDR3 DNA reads TGCAGCGTTGAAGATCCTCTGACAGGGGCTGCAGGCGAGCAGTACTTC. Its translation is CSVEDPLTGAAGEQYF.